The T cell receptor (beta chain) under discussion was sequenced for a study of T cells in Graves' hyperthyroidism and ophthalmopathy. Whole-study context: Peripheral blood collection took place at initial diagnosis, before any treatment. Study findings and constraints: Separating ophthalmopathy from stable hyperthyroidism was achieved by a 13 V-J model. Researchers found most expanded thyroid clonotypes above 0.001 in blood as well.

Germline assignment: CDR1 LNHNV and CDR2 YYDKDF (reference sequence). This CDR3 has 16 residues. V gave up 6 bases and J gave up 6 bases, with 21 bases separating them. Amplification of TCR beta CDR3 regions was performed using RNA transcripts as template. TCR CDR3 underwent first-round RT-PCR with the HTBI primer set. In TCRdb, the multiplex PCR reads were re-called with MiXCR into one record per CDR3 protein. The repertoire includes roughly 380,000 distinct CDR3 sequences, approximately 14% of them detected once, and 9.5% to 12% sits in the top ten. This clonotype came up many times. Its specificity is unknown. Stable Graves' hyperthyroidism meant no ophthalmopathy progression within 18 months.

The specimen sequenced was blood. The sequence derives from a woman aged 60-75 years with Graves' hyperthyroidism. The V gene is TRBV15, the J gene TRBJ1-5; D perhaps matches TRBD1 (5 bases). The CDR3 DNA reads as TGTGCCACCAGTTCGATCGGGCAGGGCGTTCTTCAGCCCCAGCATTTT. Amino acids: CATSSIGQGVLQPQHF. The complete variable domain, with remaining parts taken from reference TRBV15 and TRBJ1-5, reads DAMVIQNPRYQVTQFGKPVTLSCSQTLNHNVMYWYQQKSSQAPKLLFHYYDKDFNNEADTPDNFQSRRPNTSFCFLDIRSPGLGDTAMYLCATSSIGQGVLQPQHFGDGTRLSIL.